This T cell receptor beta chain was identified during a study of siplizumab effects on memory and regulatory T cells. J gave up 0 bases and V 4 bases, and 4 bases lay outside the gene matches. The CDR3 has 14 residues. CDR1 and CDR2 (germline): SGHRS, YFSETQ. Data came from immunoSEQ multiplex PCR; TCRdb stores just in-frame clones and leaves some out. The data hold more than 75,000 clones, with approximately 96% observed a single time. The sequenced sample was naive CD4+ T cells sorted from blood. The clonotype originates from a human donor in good health. V usage is TRBV5-1 and J usage is TRBJ2-7; 7 positions agree with TRBD1. CDR3 sequence (DNA): TGCGCCAGCAGCCTGACAGGGAGCTCCTACGAGCAGTACTTC. Protein: CASSLTGSSYEQYF.